This entry features one T cell receptor (beta chain) sequence. Trimming pared 6 bases from V and 1 base from J, leaving 16 bases between. CDR1 LNHDA and CDR2 SQIVND come from the germline V gene (reference sequence). This CDR3 spans 16 amino acids. Noted time point: pretreatment peripheral blood. Each PCR received spiked synthetic TCR analog templates. Generated by immunoSEQ multiplex PCR, the TCRdb table keeps only in-frame clones and is missing some. Counted here are just under 40,000 clones, just over 90% occurring once; the ten biggest clones make up about 11%. These data belong to a study of PD-L1 blockade in urothelial cancer. Overall study: Patients initiated atezolizumab in about 2014 at 1,200 mg intravenously every 3 weeks. The study recovered a median of 141,255 T cells per blood sample. Once treatment had started, blood was analyzed at 3 weeks (second dose) and again at 6 weeks.

Sample: PBMCs, taken around atezolizumab (anti-PD-L1) treatment. This chain links TRBV19 with TRBJ1-5; no clear D gene. This clonotype originated in a woman in her sixties or seventies with urothelial cancer. The CDR3 nucleotides read TGTGCCAGTAGCGCGGGGAGGGTGGGGAGCAATCAGCCCCAGCATTTT. It encodes CASSAGRVGSNQPQHF.